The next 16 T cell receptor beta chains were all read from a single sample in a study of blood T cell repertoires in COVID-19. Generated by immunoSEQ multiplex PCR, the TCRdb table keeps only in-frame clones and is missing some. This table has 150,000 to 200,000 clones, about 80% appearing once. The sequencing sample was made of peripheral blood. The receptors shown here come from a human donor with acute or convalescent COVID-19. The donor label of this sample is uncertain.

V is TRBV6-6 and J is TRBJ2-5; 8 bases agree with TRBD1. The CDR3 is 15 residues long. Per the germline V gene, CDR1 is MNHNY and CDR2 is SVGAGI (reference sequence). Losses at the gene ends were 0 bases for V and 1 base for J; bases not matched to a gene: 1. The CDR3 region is CASSYSGQVQETQYF. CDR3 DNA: TGTGCCAGCAGTTACTCGGGACAGGTCCAAGAGACCCAGTACTTC.

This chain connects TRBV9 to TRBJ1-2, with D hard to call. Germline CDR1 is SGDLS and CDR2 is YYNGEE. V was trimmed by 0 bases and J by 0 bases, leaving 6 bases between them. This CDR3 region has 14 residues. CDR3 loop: CASSVATANYGYTF. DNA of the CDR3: TGTGCCAGCAGCGTAGCTACGGCTAACTATGGCTACACCTTC.

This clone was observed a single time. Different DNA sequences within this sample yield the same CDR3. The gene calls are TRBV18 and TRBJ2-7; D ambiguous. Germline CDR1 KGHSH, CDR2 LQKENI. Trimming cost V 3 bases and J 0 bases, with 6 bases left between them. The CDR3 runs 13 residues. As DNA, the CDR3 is TGTGCCAGCTCACCTGGCTCCTCCTACGAGCAGTACTTC. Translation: CASSPGSSYEQYF.

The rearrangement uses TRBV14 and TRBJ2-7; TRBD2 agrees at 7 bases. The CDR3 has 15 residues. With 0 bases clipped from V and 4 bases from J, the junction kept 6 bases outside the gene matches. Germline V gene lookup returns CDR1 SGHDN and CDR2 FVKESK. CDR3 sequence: CASSQDEGGRYEQYF. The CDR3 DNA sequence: TGTGCCAGCAGCCAAGATGAGGGCGGGAGATACGAGCAGTACTTC. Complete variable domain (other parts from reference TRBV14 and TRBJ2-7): EAGVTQFPSHSVIEKGQTVTLRCDPISGHDNLYWYRRVMGKEIKFLLHFVKESKQDESGMPNNRFLAERTGGTYSTLKVQPAELEDSGVYFCASSQDEGGRYEQYFGPGTRLTVT.

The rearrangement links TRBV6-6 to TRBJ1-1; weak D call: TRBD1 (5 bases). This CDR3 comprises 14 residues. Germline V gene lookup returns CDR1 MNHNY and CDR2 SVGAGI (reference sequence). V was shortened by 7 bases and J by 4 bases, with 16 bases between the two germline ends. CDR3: CASTPPTGGTEAFF. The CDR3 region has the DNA TGTGCCAGCACCCCCCCAACCGGGGGCACTGAAGCTTTCTTT.

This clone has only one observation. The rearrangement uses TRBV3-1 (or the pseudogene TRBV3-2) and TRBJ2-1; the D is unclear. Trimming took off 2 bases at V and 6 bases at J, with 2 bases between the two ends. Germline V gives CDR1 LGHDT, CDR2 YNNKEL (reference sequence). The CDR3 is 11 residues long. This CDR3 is CASSQLNEQFF. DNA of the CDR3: TGTGCCAGCAGCCAACTCAATGAGCAGTTCTTC.

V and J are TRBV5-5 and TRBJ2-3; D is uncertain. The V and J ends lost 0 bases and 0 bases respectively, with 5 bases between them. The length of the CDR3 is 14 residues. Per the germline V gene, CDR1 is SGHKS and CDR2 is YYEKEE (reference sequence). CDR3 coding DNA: TGTGCCAGCAGCTTGGGCGGAAGCACAGATACGCAGTATTTT. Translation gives CASSLGGSTDTQYF.

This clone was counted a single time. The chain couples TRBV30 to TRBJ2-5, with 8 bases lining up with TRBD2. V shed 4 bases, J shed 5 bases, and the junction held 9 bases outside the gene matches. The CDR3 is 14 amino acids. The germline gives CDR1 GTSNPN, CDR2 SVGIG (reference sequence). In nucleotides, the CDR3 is TGTGCCTGGACGAACGGGGGGGCCGGGGAGACCCAGTACTTC. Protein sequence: CAWTNGGAGETQYF.

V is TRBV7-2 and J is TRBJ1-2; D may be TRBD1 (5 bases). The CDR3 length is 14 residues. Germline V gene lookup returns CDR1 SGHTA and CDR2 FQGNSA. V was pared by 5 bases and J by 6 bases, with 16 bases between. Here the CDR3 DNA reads TGTGCCAGCAGCCCGAGGAGGGGAGGAGATGGCTACACCTTC. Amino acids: CASSPRRGGDGYTF. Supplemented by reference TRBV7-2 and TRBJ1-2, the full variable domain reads GAGVSQSPSNKVTEKGKDVELRCDPISGHTALYWYRQSLGQGLEFLIYFQGNSAPDKSGLPSDRFSAERTGGSVSTLTIQRTQQEDSAVYLCASSPRRGGDGYTFGSGTRLTVV.

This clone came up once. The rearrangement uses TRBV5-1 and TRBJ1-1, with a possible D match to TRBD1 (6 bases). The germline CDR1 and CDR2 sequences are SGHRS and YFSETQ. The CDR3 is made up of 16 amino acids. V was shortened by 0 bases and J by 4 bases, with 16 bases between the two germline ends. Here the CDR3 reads CASSLGGQTGGTEAFF. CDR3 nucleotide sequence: TGCGCCAGCAGCTTGGGCGGACAGACAGGCGGCACTGAAGCTTTCTTT. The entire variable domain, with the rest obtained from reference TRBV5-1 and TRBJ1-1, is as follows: KAGVTQTPRYLIKTRGQQVTLSCSPISGHRSVSWYQQTPGQGLQFLFEYFSETQRNKGNFPGRFSGRQFSNSRSEMNVSTLELGDSALYLCASSLGGQTGGTEAFFGQGTRLTVV.

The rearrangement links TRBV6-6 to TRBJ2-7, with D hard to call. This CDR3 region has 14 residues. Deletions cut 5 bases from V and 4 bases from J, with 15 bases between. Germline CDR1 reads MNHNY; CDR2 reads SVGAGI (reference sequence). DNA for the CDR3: TGTGCCAGCAGTCAGTCAGGCCAAAATTACGAGCAGTACTTC. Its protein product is CASSQSGQNYEQYF.

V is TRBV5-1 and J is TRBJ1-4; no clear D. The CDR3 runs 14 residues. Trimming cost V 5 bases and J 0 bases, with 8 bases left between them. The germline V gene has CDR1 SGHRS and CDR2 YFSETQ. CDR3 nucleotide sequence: TGCGCCAGCAGGCGGGGAACAACTAATGAAAAACTGTTTTTT. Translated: CASRRGTTNEKLFF.

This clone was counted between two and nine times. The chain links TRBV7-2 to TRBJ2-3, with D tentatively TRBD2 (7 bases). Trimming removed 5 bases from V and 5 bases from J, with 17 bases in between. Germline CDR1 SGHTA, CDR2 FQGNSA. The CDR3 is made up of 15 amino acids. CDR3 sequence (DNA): TGTGCCAGCAGCCGTGCGGGGGCCATCGGAGATACGCAGTATTTT. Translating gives CASSRAGAIGDTQYF.

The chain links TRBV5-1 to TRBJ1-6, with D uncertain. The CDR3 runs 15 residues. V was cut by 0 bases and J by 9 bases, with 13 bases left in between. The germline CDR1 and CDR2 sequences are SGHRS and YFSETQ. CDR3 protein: CASSLEAGNASPLHF. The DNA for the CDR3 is TGCGCCAGCAGCTTGGAGGCGGGTAATGCTTCACCCCTCCACTTT.

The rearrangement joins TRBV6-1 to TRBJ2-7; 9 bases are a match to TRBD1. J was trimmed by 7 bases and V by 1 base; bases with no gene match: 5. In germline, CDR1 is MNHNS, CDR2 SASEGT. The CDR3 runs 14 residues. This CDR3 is CASSEEQGAREQYF. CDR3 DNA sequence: TGTGCCAGCAGTGAAGAACAGGGGGCGAGGGAGCAGTACTTC.

The CDR3 loop is CASTGGYTEAFF. Written as DNA, the CDR3 is TGTGCCTCGACAGGGGGATACACTGAAGCTTTCTTT. The chain uses TRBV30 and TRBJ1-1, with 9 bases aligning to TRBD1. CDR1 is GTSNPN, CDR2 SVGIG, per germline (reference sequence). V was pared by 7 bases and J by 3 bases, with 3 bases of the junction left unmatched. This CDR3 region has 12 residues.